A selection of T cell receptor beta chains follows, all from one sample in a study of T cells expressing NK-cell markers. From the 5' RACE reads, TCRdb lists one entry per CDR3 protein and no DNA. This specimen shows some 150,000 distinct CDR3 sequences; the ten leading clones hold approximately 12%. Sequenced sample: blood T cells: a sorted CD56 or NKG2C T cell subset, CD4+ or CD8+ T cells, or bulk PBMC T cells (not recorded which). The receptor set was obtained from a man aged 18 to 30 in good health. The CDR3 runs from the conserved cysteine through the conserved F or W. Clone size is given for some rows only: seen once, a few or many times, or a class if the clone is expanded.

cdr3_aa	v_call	j_call	clone_size	cdr3_length
CASSRDGGTTDTQYF	TRBV7-6	TRBJ2-3	-	15
CASSPGTGVNTGELFF	TRBV7-9	TRBJ2-2	-	16
CSAVGRTGELFF	TRBV29-1	TRBJ2-2	-	12
CASSSYPNEQFF	TRBV7-9	TRBJ2-1	-	12
CASSSLREDPTYNEQFF	TRBV12-3/TRBV12-4	TRBJ2-1	-	17
CASSSNAGLAGAGGDTQYF	TRBV7-8	TRBJ2-3	-	19
CASSSPEHNEQFF	TRBV14	TRBJ2-1	-	13
CASSLLTGYEQYF	TRBV27	TRBJ2-7	medium-sized	13
CASSLREGVSAYNEQFF	TRBV5-1	TRBJ2-1	-	17
CASSYRGSDTQYF	TRBV6-5	TRBJ2-3	-	13
CASSQVVHETQYF	TRBV6-1	TRBJ2-5	-	13
CASQPGQNAYEQYF	TRBV6-2/TRBV6-3	TRBJ2-7	-	14
CASSLLRDLNTGELFF	TRBV7-6	TRBJ2-2	-	16
CASRDGANVLTF	TRBV5-8	TRBJ2-6	-	12
CASGGGSTYEQYF	TRBV2	TRBJ2-7	-	13
CASAGGTYNEQFF	TRBV12-5	TRBJ2-1	-	13
CATSMGEAGANVLTF	TRBV15	TRBJ2-6	-	15
CASSQYPGELFF	TRBV14	TRBJ2-2	-	12
CAIGGLAGVGEQFF	TRBV24-1	TRBJ2-1	-	14
CASSAPYRELQETQYF	TRBV11-3	TRBJ2-5	-	16
CSARAISGRAPEQYF	TRBV20-1	TRBJ2-7	-	15